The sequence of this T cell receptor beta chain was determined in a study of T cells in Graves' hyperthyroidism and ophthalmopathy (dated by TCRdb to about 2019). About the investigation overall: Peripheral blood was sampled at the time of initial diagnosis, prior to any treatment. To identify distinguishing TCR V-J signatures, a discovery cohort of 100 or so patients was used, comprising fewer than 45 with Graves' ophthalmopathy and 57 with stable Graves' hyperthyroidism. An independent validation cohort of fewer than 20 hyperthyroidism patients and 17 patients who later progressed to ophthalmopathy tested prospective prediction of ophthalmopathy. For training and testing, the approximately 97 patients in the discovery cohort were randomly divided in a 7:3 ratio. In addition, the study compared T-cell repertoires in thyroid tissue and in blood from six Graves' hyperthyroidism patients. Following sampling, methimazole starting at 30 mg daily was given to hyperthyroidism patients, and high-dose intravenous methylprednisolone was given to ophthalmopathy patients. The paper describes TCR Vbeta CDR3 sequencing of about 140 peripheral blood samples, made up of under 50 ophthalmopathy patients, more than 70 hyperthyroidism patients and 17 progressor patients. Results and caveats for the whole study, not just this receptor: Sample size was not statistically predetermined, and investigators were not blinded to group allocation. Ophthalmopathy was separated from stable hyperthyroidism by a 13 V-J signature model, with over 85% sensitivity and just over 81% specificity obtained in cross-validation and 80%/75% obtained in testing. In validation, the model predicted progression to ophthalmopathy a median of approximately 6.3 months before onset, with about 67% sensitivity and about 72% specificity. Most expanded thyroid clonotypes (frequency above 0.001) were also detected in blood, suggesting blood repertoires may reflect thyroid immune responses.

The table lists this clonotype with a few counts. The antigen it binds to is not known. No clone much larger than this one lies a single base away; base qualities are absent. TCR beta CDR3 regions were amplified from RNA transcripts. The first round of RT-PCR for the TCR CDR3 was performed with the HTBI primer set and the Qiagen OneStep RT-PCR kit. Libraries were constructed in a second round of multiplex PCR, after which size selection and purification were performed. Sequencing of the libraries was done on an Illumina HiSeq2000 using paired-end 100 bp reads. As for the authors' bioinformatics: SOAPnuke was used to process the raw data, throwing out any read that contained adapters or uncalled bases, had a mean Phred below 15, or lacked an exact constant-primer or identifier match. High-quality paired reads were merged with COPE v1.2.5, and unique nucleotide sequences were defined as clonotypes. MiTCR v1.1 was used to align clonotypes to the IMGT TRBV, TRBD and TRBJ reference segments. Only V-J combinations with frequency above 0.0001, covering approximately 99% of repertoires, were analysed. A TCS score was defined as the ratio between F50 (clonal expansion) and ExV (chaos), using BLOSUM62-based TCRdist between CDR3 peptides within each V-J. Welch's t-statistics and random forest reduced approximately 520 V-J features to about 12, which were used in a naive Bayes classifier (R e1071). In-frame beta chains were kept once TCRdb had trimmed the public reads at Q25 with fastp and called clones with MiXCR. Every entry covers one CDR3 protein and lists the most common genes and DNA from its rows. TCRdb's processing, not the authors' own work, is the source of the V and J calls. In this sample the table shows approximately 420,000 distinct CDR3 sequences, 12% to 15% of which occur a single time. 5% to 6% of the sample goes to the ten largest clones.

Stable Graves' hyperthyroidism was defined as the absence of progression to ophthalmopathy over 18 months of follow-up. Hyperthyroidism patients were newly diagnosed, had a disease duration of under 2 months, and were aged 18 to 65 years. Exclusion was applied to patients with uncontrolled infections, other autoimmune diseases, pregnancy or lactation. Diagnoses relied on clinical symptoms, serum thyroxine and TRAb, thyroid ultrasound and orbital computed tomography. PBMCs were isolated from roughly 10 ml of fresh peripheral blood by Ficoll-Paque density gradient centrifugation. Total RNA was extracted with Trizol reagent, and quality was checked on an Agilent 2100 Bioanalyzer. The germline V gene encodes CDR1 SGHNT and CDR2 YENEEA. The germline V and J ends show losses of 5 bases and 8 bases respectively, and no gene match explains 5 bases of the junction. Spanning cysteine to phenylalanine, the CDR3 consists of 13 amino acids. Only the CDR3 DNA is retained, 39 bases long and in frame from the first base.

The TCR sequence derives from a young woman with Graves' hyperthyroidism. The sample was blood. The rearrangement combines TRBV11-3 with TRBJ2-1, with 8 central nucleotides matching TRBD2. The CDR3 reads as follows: CASSPGGPHEQFF. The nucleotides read TGTGCCAGCAGCCCGGGGGGGCCCCATGAGCAGTTCTTC.